These T cell receptor beta chains were read from a single sample in a study of T cell repertoires in aging, cancer and after chemotherapy. TCRdb ran MiXCR on the multiplex PCR reads and lists one entry per CDR3 protein. The sample lists fewer than 9,500 distinct CDR3 sequences, roughly 30% seen once, with 3.5% to 4% in the top ten. The sequenced material came from blood. These receptors were taken from a human donor in good health. The CDR3 runs from the conserved cysteine through the conserved F or W. Each record gives: J gene, D gene, V gene, clone size, CDR3 DNA, CDR3 protein. The D gene is left open where the match is weak. Clone sizes are given selectively: once, few, many, or a class where the clone is expanded.

j_call: TRBJ2-3
d_call: .
v_call: TRBV14
clone_size: .
cdr3_nt: TGTGCCAGCAGCCAGAGAAGATTAATGCTACTTTCAGATACGCAGTATTTT
cdr3_aa: CASSQRRLMLLSDTQYF

j_call: TRBJ2-1
d_call: TRBD2
v_call: TRBV6-2/TRBV6-3
clone_size: .
cdr3_nt: TGTGCCAGCAGTTGGGAGGGGAGCTCCTACAATGAGCAGTTCTTC
cdr3_aa: CASSWEGSSYNEQFF

j_call: TRBJ1-2
d_call: .
v_call: TRBV7-9
clone_size: few
cdr3_nt: TGTGCCAGCAGCTCCAGGGGAAGCGACTATGGCTACACCTTC
cdr3_aa: CASSSRGSDYGYTF

j_call: TRBJ1-1
d_call: .
v_call: TRBV6-2/TRBV6-3
clone_size: .
cdr3_nt: TGTGCCAGCAGTACCTGGGTGAGCACGCGCAGTAACACTGAAGCTTTCTTT
cdr3_aa: CASSTWVSTRSNTEAFF

j_call: TRBJ2-7
d_call: .
v_call: TRBV30
clone_size: medium-sized
cdr3_nt: TGTGCCTGGACCTTTCAGGACGGGTACGAGCAGTACTTC
cdr3_aa: CAWTFQDGYEQYF

j_call: TRBJ1-5
d_call: .
v_call: TRBV5-6
clone_size: few
cdr3_nt: TGTGCCAGCAGCTTGGGCGGATGGTCGGGACGCTATAGCAATCAGCCCCAGCATTTT
cdr3_aa: CASSLGGWSGRYSNQPQHF

j_call: TRBJ2-5
d_call: .
v_call: TRBV20-1
clone_size: .
cdr3_nt: TGCAGTGCGATCAGGGGAGGGGGCCAAGAGACCCAGTACTTC
cdr3_aa: CSAIRGGGQETQYF

j_call: TRBJ2-1
d_call: TRBD1
v_call: TRBV12-3/TRBV12-4
clone_size: few
cdr3_nt: TGTGCCAGCAGTCCCGCCAACAGGGGAGAGGAGCAGTTCTTC
cdr3_aa: CASSPANRGEEQFF

j_call: TRBJ1-2
d_call: TRBD1
v_call: TRBV2
clone_size: .
cdr3_nt: TGTGCCAGCAGGGAAACAGGGGAAGCGTATGGCTACACCTTC
cdr3_aa: CASRETGEAYGYTF

j_call: TRBJ2-7
d_call: .
v_call: TRBV6-1
clone_size: .
cdr3_nt: TGTGCCAGCACCCCTGCGGGGGCTGGGGAGCAGTACTTC
cdr3_aa: CASTPAGAGEQYF

j_call: TRBJ2-1
d_call: .
v_call: TRBV19
clone_size: .
cdr3_nt: TGTGCCAGTAGTGTTAAGGGACTTTCCTCCTACAATGAGCAGTTCTTC
cdr3_aa: CASSVKGLSSYNEQFF

j_call: TRBJ2-5
d_call: TRBD1
v_call: TRBV7-6
clone_size: few
cdr3_nt: TGTGCCAGCAGCTTAGGAAGGGACAGGGTGAGGGAGACCCAGTACTTC
cdr3_aa: CASSLGRDRVRETQYF

j_call: TRBJ2-1
d_call: TRBD1
v_call: TRBV19
clone_size: .
cdr3_nt: TGTGCCAGTAGAGGCAGGGGGTACAATGAGCAGTTCTTC
cdr3_aa: CASRGRGYNEQFF

j_call: TRBJ2-1
d_call: TRBD2
v_call: TRBV6-2/TRBV6-3
clone_size: .
cdr3_nt: TGTGCCAGCAGTTATACTAGCGGGGGGAGTGAGCAGTTCTTC
cdr3_aa: CASSYTSGGSEQFF

j_call: TRBJ1-1
d_call: .
v_call: TRBV6-2/TRBV6-3
clone_size: .
cdr3_nt: TGTGCCAGCAGGGAAGTAGTTATGAACACTGAAGCTTTCTTT
cdr3_aa: CASREVVMNTEAFF

j_call: TRBJ1-1
d_call: TRBD1
v_call: TRBV4-3
clone_size: once
cdr3_nt: TGCGCCAGCAGCCAGGATCCGGGACAGGGGCCCACTGAAGCTTTCTTT
cdr3_aa: CASSQDPGQGPTEAFF

j_call: TRBJ1-1
d_call: .
v_call: TRBV19
clone_size: few
cdr3_nt: TGTGCCAGTAGGCAGGGGATGTACACTGAAGCTTTCTTT
cdr3_aa: CASRQGMYTEAFF

j_call: TRBJ1-2
d_call: .
v_call: TRBV6-5
clone_size: .
cdr3_nt: TGTGCCAGCAGAGAACAGGGAGATGGCTACACCTTC
cdr3_aa: CASREQGDGYTF

j_call: TRBJ1-1
d_call: TRBD1
v_call: TRBV5-5
clone_size: few
cdr3_nt: TGTGCCAGCAGCCCTTCCGGGACAGGGGGCATGACTGAAGCTTTCTTT
cdr3_aa: CASSPSGTGGMTEAFF

j_call: TRBJ2-5
d_call: .
v_call: TRBV12-3/TRBV12-4
clone_size: .
cdr3_nt: TGTGCCAGCAGTTTATGGGTCGGGGAGACCCAGTACTTC
cdr3_aa: CASSLWVGETQYF

j_call: TRBJ2-1
d_call: TRBD2
v_call: TRBV6-5
clone_size: .
cdr3_nt: TGTGCCAGCAGTGATTCAGCGGGGGGGCAGGGTGAGCAGTTCTTC
cdr3_aa: CASSDSAGGQGEQFF

j_call: TRBJ2-7
d_call: TRBD1
v_call: TRBV7-2
clone_size: few
cdr3_nt: TGTGCCAGCAGCTTACTCGGAATCGGACAGGGGGTTTACGAGCAGTACTTC
cdr3_aa: CASSLLGIGQGVYEQYF

j_call: TRBJ1-1
d_call: .
v_call: TRBV11-2
clone_size: .
cdr3_nt: TGTGCCAGCGTCCCAACGGGGCAACACACTGAAGCTTTCTTT
cdr3_aa: CASVPTGQHTEAFF

j_call: TRBJ2-5
d_call: TRBD1
v_call: TRBV20-1
clone_size: .
cdr3_nt: TGCAGTGCTACCAGGGGGGGACAGGGGTTTGGGCAAGAGACCCAGTACTTC
cdr3_aa: CSATRGGQGFGQETQYF

j_call: TRBJ2-1
d_call: TRBD2
v_call: TRBV19
clone_size: .
cdr3_nt: TGTGCCAGTAGTACTTATAGCGGGGGGGGTTACAATGAGCAGTTCTTC
cdr3_aa: CASSTYSGGGYNEQFF

j_call: TRBJ1-1
d_call: .
v_call: TRBV7-2
clone_size: .
cdr3_nt: TGTGCCAGCAGCTTAAGGGGGGGAAGCACTGAAGCTTTCTTT
cdr3_aa: CASSLRGGSTEAFF

j_call: TRBJ1-3
d_call: .
v_call: TRBV10-3
clone_size: .
cdr3_nt: TGTGCCATCACTACGGCCGTGGGAAACACCATATATTTT
cdr3_aa: CAITTAVGNTIYF